Listed below are T cell receptor beta chains from one sample, sequenced in a study of persistence of HIV-infected CD4 T cells. No antigen is known for these receptors. Clones were read by immunoSEQ multiplex PCR, and TCRdb kept only the in-frame ones, dropping some. The sample has around 20,000 clones, more than 75% seen once; the top ten hold roughly 7.1%. This specimen was CD4+ T cells sorted from PBMCs after approximately 20-hour stimulation, taken from a patient who received antiretroviral therapy. These TCRs come from an adult man with HIV who was CMV-seropositive. Each CDR3 is given with its conserved first and last residue. The order of the fields is clone size, V gene, D gene, J gene, CDR3 protein, CDR3 DNA. The D gene is left open where the match is weak. Size values are once, few and many counts, or a class for expanded clones, and some rows have none.

clone size: -
V gene: TRBV28
D gene: TRBD1
J gene: TRBJ1-6
CDR3 protein: CASSSLEDRGRGNSPLHF
CDR3 DNA: TGTGCCAGCAGTTCCCTCGAGGACAGGGGGCGAGGAAATTCACCCCTCCACTTT

clone size: -
V gene: TRBV19
D gene: -
J gene: TRBJ2-7
CDR3 protein: CASSIVGLHPYEQYF
CDR3 DNA: TGTGCCAGTAGTATAGTCGGCCTACACCCCTACGAGCAGTACTTC

clone size: few
V gene: TRBV15
D gene: -
J gene: TRBJ2-1
CDR3 protein: CATSSLEGGSYNEQFF
CDR3 DNA: TGTGCCACCAGCAGCCTAGAGGGGGGATCCTACAATGAGCAGTTCTTC

clone size: -
V gene: TRBV5-6
D gene: TRBD1
J gene: TRBJ1-5
CDR3 protein: CASSLQGARQPQHF
CDR3 DNA: TGTGCCAGCAGCTTACAGGGGGCTAGGCAGCCCCAGCATTTT

clone size: few
V gene: TRBV3-1/TRBV3-2
D gene: -
J gene: TRBJ2-7
CDR3 protein: CASSQERGVREQYF
CDR3 DNA: TGTGCCAGCAGCCAAGAGAGGGGGGTACGCGAGCAGTACTTC

clone size: few
V gene: TRBV7-8
D gene: TRBD1
J gene: TRBJ1-1
CDR3 protein: CASSFQGVTEAFF
CDR3 DNA: TGTGCCAGCAGCTTCCAGGGGGTCACTGAAGCTTTCTTT

clone size: -
V gene: TRBV9
D gene: -
J gene: TRBJ2-2
CDR3 protein: CASSVGGRQSTGKLFF
CDR3 DNA: TGTGCCAGCAGCGTAGGCGGTAGACAGAGCACCGGGAAGCTGTTTTTT

clone size: -
V gene: TRBV9
D gene: -
J gene: TRBJ2-4
CDR3 protein: CASSVQRGGNIQYF
CDR3 DNA: TGTGCCAGCAGCGTTCAAAGGGGCGGAAACATTCAGTACTTC

clone size: -
V gene: TRBV6-6
D gene: -
J gene: TRBJ1-5
CDR3 protein: CASSPRGGKANQPQHF
CDR3 DNA: TGTGCCAGCAGCCCTAGGGGGGGAAAAGCCAATCAGCCCCAGCATTTT

clone size: once
V gene: TRBV19
D gene: -
J gene: TRBJ2-1
CDR3 protein: CASSIPRGEQFF
CDR3 DNA: TGTGCCAGTAGTATTCCGAGAGGTGAGCAGTTCTTC

clone size: few
V gene: TRBV10-3
D gene: TRBD1
J gene: TRBJ2-3
CDR3 protein: CAIGQGVTDTQYF
CDR3 DNA: TGTGCCATAGGACAGGGGGTCACAGATACGCAGTATTTT

clone size: -
V gene: TRBV5-4
D gene: -
J gene: TRBJ1-5
CDR3 protein: CASSLWGQVPNQPQHF
CDR3 DNA: TGTGCCAGCAGCTTGTGGGGGCAGGTCCCCAATCAGCCCCAGCATTTT

clone size: -
V gene: TRBV19
D gene: -
J gene: TRBJ1-1
CDR3 protein: CASIPNLSWEHTEAFF
CDR3 DNA: TGTGCCAGTATCCCTAACCTCTCCTGGGAGCACACTGAAGCTTTCTTT

clone size: -
V gene: TRBV24-1
D gene: -
J gene: TRBJ1-2
CDR3 protein: CATSDFRGNGYTF
CDR3 DNA: TGTGCCACCAGTGATTTTCGTGGAAATGGCTACACCTTC

clone size: once
V gene: TRBV7-2
D gene: TRBD1
J gene: TRBJ1-3
CDR3 protein: CASSDYRGTGNTIYF
CDR3 DNA: TGTGCCAGCAGCGACTACAGGGGGACTGGAAACACCATATATTTT

clone size: -
V gene: TRBV3-1/TRBV3-2
D gene: -
J gene: TRBJ2-2
CDR3 protein: CASSPPVGQGATGELFF
CDR3 DNA: TGTGCCAGCAGCCCTCCGGTGGGGCAGGGAGCGACCGGGGAGCTGTTTTTT

clone size: few
V gene: TRBV2
D gene: -
J gene: TRBJ1-2
CDR3 protein: CASSVDRAYGYTF
CDR3 DNA: TGTGCCAGCAGCGTGGACAGAGCTTATGGCTACACCTTC

clone size: -
V gene: TRBV24-1
D gene: TRBD1
J gene: TRBJ2-6
CDR3 protein: CATSSTGVGANVLTF
CDR3 DNA: TGTGCCACCAGCTCAACAGGGGTGGGGGCCAACGTCCTGACTTTC

clone size: -
V gene: TRBV28
D gene: -
J gene: TRBJ1-2
CDR3 protein: CASQDRGRGYTF
CDR3 DNA: TGTGCCAGCCAAGATAGGGGACGCGGCTACACCTTC

clone size: -
V gene: TRBV18
D gene: -
J gene: TRBJ2-7
CDR3 protein: CASSPPTVSYEQYF
CDR3 DNA: TGTGCCAGCTCACCTCCGACAGTCTCCTACGAGCAGTACTTC

clone size: few
V gene: TRBV7-9
D gene: -
J gene: TRBJ1-3
CDR3 protein: CASSLGRGTGNTIYF
CDR3 DNA: TGTGCCAGCAGCTTAGGGAGGGGCACTGGAAACACCATATATTTT

clone size: -
V gene: TRBV19
D gene: TRBD1
J gene: TRBJ2-7
CDR3 protein: CASREGGANSYEQYF
CDR3 DNA: TGTGCCAGTAGGGAAGGGGGCGCTAACTCCTACGAGCAGTACTTC

clone size: once
V gene: TRBV29-1
D gene: -
J gene: TRBJ2-3
CDR3 protein: CSVRKGQDTQYF
CDR3 DNA: TGCAGCGTTCGAAAGGGTCAAGATACGCAGTATTTT

clone size: -
V gene: TRBV18
D gene: -
J gene: TRBJ1-2
CDR3 protein: CASSPQGPGYTF
CDR3 DNA: TGTGCCAGCTCACCACAGGGGCCTGGCTACACCTTC

clone size: -
V gene: TRBV27
D gene: TRBD1
J gene: TRBJ1-2
CDR3 protein: CASSLDRQANYGYTF
CDR3 DNA: TGTGCCAGCAGTTTGGACAGGCAAGCGAACTATGGCTACACCTTC

clone size: -
V gene: TRBV27
D gene: TRBD2
J gene: TRBJ2-1
CDR3 protein: CASSLGASGGISNNEQFF
CDR3 DNA: TGTGCCAGCAGTTTAGGGGCTAGCGGGGGAATATCAAACAATGAGCAGTTCTTC

clone size: -
V gene: TRBV5-1
D gene: -
J gene: TRBJ2-1
CDR3 protein: CASSPTRNEQFF
CDR3 DNA: TGCGCCAGCAGCCCAACAAGGAATGAGCAGTTCTTC

clone size: -
V gene: TRBV28
D gene: -
J gene: TRBJ1-2
CDR3 protein: CASSFKGPFYGYTF
CDR3 DNA: TGTGCCAGCAGTTTTAAGGGGCCCTTCTATGGCTACACCTTC

clone size: once
V gene: TRBV6-5
D gene: -
J gene: TRBJ1-1
CDR3 protein: CASSYDWGNTEAFF
CDR3 DNA: TGTGCCAGCAGTTACGACTGGGGGAACACTGAAGCTTTCTTT

clone size: -
V gene: TRBV24-1
D gene: TRBD2
J gene: TRBJ2-2
CDR3 protein: CATSDQSGANTGELFF
CDR3 DNA: TGTGCCACCAGTGACCAAAGCGGGGCCAACACCGGGGAGCTGTTTTTT

clone size: -
V gene: TRBV9
D gene: -
J gene: TRBJ1-1
CDR3 protein: CASSTSLRDNTEAFF
CDR3 DNA: TGTGCCAGCAGCACCTCACTTCGGGACAACACTGAAGCTTTCTTT

clone size: few
V gene: TRBV5-5
D gene: TRBD1
J gene: TRBJ1-3
CDR3 protein: CASSQGQAGNTIYF
CDR3 DNA: TGTGCCAGCAGCCAAGGACAGGCTGGAAACACCATATATTTT

clone size: medium-sized
V gene: TRBV7-6
D gene: -
J gene: TRBJ2-5
CDR3 protein: CASSRGRQETQYF
CDR3 DNA: TGTGCCAGCAGCAGAGGAAGACAAGAGACCCAGTACTTC

clone size: few
V gene: TRBV10-2
D gene: TRBD1
J gene: TRBJ2-3
CDR3 protein: CASRQGTAQYF
CDR3 DNA: TGCGCCAGCAGACAGGGGACGGCGCAGTATTTT

clone size: few
V gene: TRBV2
D gene: -
J gene: TRBJ1-5
CDR3 protein: CASSGRTHNQPQHF
CDR3 DNA: TGTGCCAGCAGCGGGAGGACCCACAATCAGCCCCAGCATTTT

clone size: few
V gene: TRBV2
D gene: TRBD1
J gene: TRBJ1-6
CDR3 protein: CARQGMGNSPLHF
CDR3 DNA: TGTGCCAGACAGGGGATGGGGAATTCACCCCTCCACTTT

clone size: -
V gene: TRBV18
D gene: -
J gene: TRBJ1-6
CDR3 protein: CASSPTQNSPLHF
CDR3 DNA: TGTGCCAGCTCACCGACACAAAATTCACCCCTCCACTTT

clone size: -
V gene: TRBV9
D gene: -
J gene: TRBJ1-3
CDR3 protein: CASSPARGSSGNTIYF
CDR3 DNA: TGTGCCAGCAGCCCTGCCCGAGGGAGCTCTGGAAACACCATATATTTT

clone size: -
V gene: TRBV7-2
D gene: -
J gene: TRBJ1-2
CDR3 protein: CASSLRLGANYGYTF
CDR3 DNA: TGTGCCAGCAGCTTAAGACTCGGAGCTAACTATGGCTACACCTTC

clone size: -
V gene: TRBV12-3/TRBV12-4
D gene: -
J gene: TRBJ1-3
CDR3 protein: CASSQGIGNTIYF
CDR3 DNA: TGTGCCAGCTCACAGGGAATTGGAAACACCATATATTTT